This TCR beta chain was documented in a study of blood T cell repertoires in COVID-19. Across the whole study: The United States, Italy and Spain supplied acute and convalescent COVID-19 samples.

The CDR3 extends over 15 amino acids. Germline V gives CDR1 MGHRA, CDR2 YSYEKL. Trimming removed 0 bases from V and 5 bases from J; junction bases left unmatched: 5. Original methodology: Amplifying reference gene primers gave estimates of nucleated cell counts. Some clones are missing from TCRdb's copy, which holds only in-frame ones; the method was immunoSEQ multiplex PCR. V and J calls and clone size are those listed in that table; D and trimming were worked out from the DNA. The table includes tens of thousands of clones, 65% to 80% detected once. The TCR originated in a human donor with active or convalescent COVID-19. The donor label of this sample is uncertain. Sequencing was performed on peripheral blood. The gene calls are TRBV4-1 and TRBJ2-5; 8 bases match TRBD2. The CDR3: CASSQDGGGRETQYF. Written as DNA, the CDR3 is TGCGCCAGCAGCCAAGATGGCGGGGGGCGGGAGACCCAGTACTTC.